A single sample gave rise to the 20 T cell receptor beta chains below, sequenced in a study of CD8 T cells in ankylosing spondylitis. MiXCR was run by TCRdb on the 5' RACE reads, yielding one entry per CDR3 protein. Of some 87,000 distinct CDR3 sequences in the sample, about 9.1% were seen once. The specimen was blood, either unsorted or a sorted T cell fraction (not recorded which). These receptors were obtained from a male donor with ankylosing spondylitis or in good health (not recorded which).

This clonotype was seen more than once but under ten times. The J gene is TRBJ2-1, the V gene TRBV20-1; D is uncertain. The germline V gene has CDR1 DFQATT and CDR2 SNEGSKA (reference sequence). CDR3 length: 14 residues. The V gene lost 6 bases and the J gene lost 1 base, with 13 bases spanning the gap. CDR3 nucleotides: TGCAGTGCCCAGGATTGGGAATCCTACAATGAGCAGTTCTTC. This encodes CSAQDWESYNEQFF.

This clonotype came up many times. J is TRBJ2-4 and V is TRBV27; 7 positions match TRBD1. Trimming cost V 5 bases and J 7 bases; bases outside gene matches: 5. From germline, CDR1 is MNHEY and CDR2 SMNVEV (reference sequence). The CDR3 is made up of 13 amino acids. CDR3 region: CASSQGTANIQYF. CDR3 DNA sequence: TGTGCCAGCAGTCAGGGGACAGCCAACATTCAGTACTTC.

This clonotype showed up many times. The chain uses TRBV5-6 and TRBJ2-7; D is undetermined. V lost 4 bases to trimming and J lost 4 bases, with 18 bases between them. CDR3 length equals 15 residues. Germline V gene sequence: CDR1 SGHDT, CDR2 YYEEEE. The CDR3: CASSLRQEILYEQYF. DNA of the CDR3: TGTGCCAGCAGCCTACGCCAGGAGATTTTGTACGAGCAGTACTTC.

About this clonotype: This may be a read error: a much more frequent sequence differs by one nucleotide. The chain carries TRBV5-5 and TRBJ1-1, with TRBD1 matching over 7 bases. Germline CDR1 and CDR2: SGHKS and YYEKEE (reference sequence). The CDR3 is made up of 14 amino acids. The CDR3 loop reads CVSNRGGANTEAFF. CDR3 nucleotides: TGTGTCAGCAACCGAGGGGGCGCGAACACTGAAGCTTTCTTT.

This clonotype was picked up a small number of times. This chain uses TRBV11-2 with TRBJ2-7; unclear D gene. The CDR3 extends over 15 amino acids. V was cut by 4 bases and J by 5 bases, with 18 bases left in between. CDR1 and CDR2 (germline): SGHAT, FQNNGV. CDR3 sequence: CASSSRLASQDEQYF. DNA for the CDR3: TGTGCCAGCAGCTCCAGACTCGCCTCTCAGGACGAGCAGTACTTC.

This chain uses TRBV19 with TRBJ1-5; D might be TRBD1 (6 bases). This CDR3 is 16 amino acids long. Germline values: CDR1 LNHDA, CDR2 SQIVND (reference sequence). CDR3 amino acids: CTTQEDSYISNQPQHF. Written as DNA, the CDR3 is TGTACCACCCAAGAGGACAGTTATATTAGCAATCAGCCCCAGCATTTT.

This clonotype was seen at least ten times. The gene calls are TRBV20-1 and TRBJ1-6, with D tentatively TRBD1 (6 bases). The germline V gene encodes CDR1 DFQATT and CDR2 SNEGSKA (reference sequence). CDR3 size: 13 residues. Trimming left V 6 bases short and J 7 bases short, with 13 bases between. The CDR3 spells CSAYLQGNSPLHF. CDR3 in DNA: TGCAGTGCCTATCTCCAGGGGAATTCACCCCTCCACTTT.

The table lists this clonotype with a few counts. This chain connects TRBV3-1 to TRBJ2-6; D gene uncertain. There are 17 residues in the CDR3. With 5 bases removed from V and 0 bases from J, the gap between germline ends came to 14 bases. Germline V gene data show CDR1 as LGHDT and CDR2 as YNNKEL (reference sequence). CDR3 residues: CASSTRCTPSGANVLTF. The CDR3 nucleotides are TGTGCCAGCAGCACCCGATGTACCCCCTCTGGGGCCAACGTCCTGACTTTC.

V is TRBV19 and J is TRBJ2-7; possibly TRBD2 for D (5 bases). The length of the CDR3 is 12 residues. The germline V gene has CDR1 LNHDA and CDR2 SQIVND (reference sequence). The V end was cut by 5 bases, the J end by 6 bases, with 11 bases between. CDR3 protein: CASSPNSVEQYF. CDR3 DNA sequence: TGTGCCAGTAGTCCCAATAGCGTCGAGCAGTACTTC.

In its sample, this clonotype was seen many times. The chain joins TRBV29-1 to TRBJ1-6; TRBD1 aligns across 11 bases. CDR3 size: 13 residues. In germline, CDR1 is SQVTM, CDR2 ANQGSEA. V lost 7 bases, J lost 9 bases, and 5 bases stayed unmatched. The CDR3 sequence is CSARTGGGSPLHF. In nucleotides, the CDR3 is TGCAGCGCCAGGACAGGGGGCGGTTCACCCCTCCACTTT.

In its sample, this clonotype was seen many times. J is TRBJ2-3 and V is TRBV20-1; D may be TRBD1 or TRBD2 (6 bases each). Per germline, CDR1 DFQATT and CDR2 SNEGSKA (reference sequence). The CDR3 sequence is 14 residues long. V shed 6 bases and J shed 2 bases, with 15 bases lying between them. The CDR3 protein is CSAVAEGHTDTQYF. The CDR3 region has the DNA TGCAGTGCCGTCGCGGAGGGACACACAGATACGCAGTATTTT.

The sample holds a few counts of this clonotype. V is TRBV7-9 and J is TRBJ1-2, with a weak D call TRBD1 (6 bases). Germline CDR1 SEHNR, CDR2 FQNEAQ (reference sequence). This CDR3 contains 14 residues. V lost 5 bases, J lost 2 bases, and 12 bases lay in between. This chain's CDR3 is CASSHQGLNYGYTF. CDR3 DNA: TGTGCCAGCAGCCACCAGGGGTTGAACTATGGCTACACCTTC.

Many counts were recorded for this clonotype. This rearrangement joins TRBV2 to TRBJ2-1, with 9 bases lining up with TRBD2. Germline-derived CDR1 and CDR2 are SNHLY and FYNNEI. V shed 1 base, J shed 6 bases, and the junction held 1 base outside the gene matches. This CDR3 comprises 14 residues. CDR3 bases: TGTGCCAGCAGTGAAGAACTAGCGGGCAATGAGCAGTTCTTC. Protein: CASSEELAGNEQFF.

This clonotype was observed many times. The CDR3 nucleotides read TGTGCCAGCAGGCCCTACAGGGAACCCGGCTATGGCTACACCTTC. It yields the protein CASRPYREPGYGYTF. This sequence joins TRBV27 and TRBJ1-2; D perhaps matches TRBD1 (6 bases). Trimming stripped 6 bases from V and 4 bases from J, with 18 bases between. The CDR3 extends over 15 amino acids. Germline V gene lookup returns CDR1 MNHEY and CDR2 SMNVEV (reference sequence).

The V call is TRBV7-2, the J call TRBJ1-3, with a tentative D call TRBD1 (5 bases). The CDR3 is 15 amino acids. Trimming cost V 5 bases and J 4 bases, with 15 bases left between them. Germline loops: CDR1 SGHTA, CDR2 FQGNSA. This chain's CDR3 is CASSPDGGIGNTIYF. The CDR3 bases are TGTGCCAGCAGCCCCGACGGGGGGATCGGAAACACCATATATTTT. The full variable domain, completed using reference TRBV7-2 and TRBJ1-3, is GAGVSQSPSNKVTEKGKDVELRCDPISGHTALYWYRQSLGQGLEFLIYFQGNSAPDKSGLPSDRFSAERTGGSVSTLTIQRTQQEDSAVYLCASSPDGGIGNTIYFGEGSWLTVV.

At least ten counts were recorded for this clonotype. The V call is TRBV6-5, the J call TRBJ2-5; possible D gene TRBD2, 5 bases. Germline lookup yields CDR1 MNHEY and CDR2 SVGAGI. There are 17 residues in the CDR3. V lost 2 bases, J lost 4 bases, and 20 bases lay in between. The CDR3 loop reads CASSYIREGITGETQYF. CDR3 DNA: TGTGCCAGCAGTTACATTAGAGAGGGAATAACGGGAGAGACCCAGTACTTC.

This clonotype was found many times. The rearrangement links TRBV5-4 to TRBJ1-1; TRBD1 agrees at 8 bases. In germline, CDR1 is SGHNT, CDR2 YYREEE (reference sequence). This CDR3 region has 13 residues. The V segment lost 5 bases and the J segment 1 base; nucleotides outside the gene matches: 1. The CDR3 DNA follows: TGTGCCAGCAGACAGGGGGGGAACACTGAAGCTTTCTTT. It translates to CASRQGGNTEAFF.

This clonotype has at least ten counts. The rearrangement joins TRBV12-3 or TRBV12-4 to TRBJ2-5; no definite D call. The ends were cut back, 4 bases at V and 4 bases at J, with 10 bases in the middle. The CDR3 spans 13 residues. The CDR3 sequence is CASSSGVGETQYF. The CDR3 region has the DNA TGTGCCAGCAGTTCTGGGGTTGGAGAGACCCAGTACTTC.

This clonotype came up many times. This chain connects TRBV4-1 to TRBJ2-1; D ambiguous. CDR3 length: 14 residues. Germline V gene lookup returns CDR1 MGHRA and CDR2 YSYEKL. The V and J ends lost 3 bases and 0 bases respectively, with 6 bases between them. The DNA of the CDR3 is TGCGCCAGCAGCCAGAAGAGCTCCTACAATGAGCAGTTCTTC. Translation: CASSQKSSYNEQFF.

This clonotype was picked up many times. CDR3 protein: CASSYSRSIERGHGELFF. In DNA form, the CDR3 reads TGTGCCAGCAGTTACTCTCGGTCGATCGAGAGGGGGCACGGGGAGCTGTTTTTT. This chain links TRBV6-5 with TRBJ2-2; the match to TRBD1 covers 7 bases. This CDR3 spans 18 amino acids. Germline V gene lookup returns CDR1 MNHEY and CDR2 SVGAGI. V shed 0 bases, J shed 7 bases, and the junction held 14 bases outside the gene matches.